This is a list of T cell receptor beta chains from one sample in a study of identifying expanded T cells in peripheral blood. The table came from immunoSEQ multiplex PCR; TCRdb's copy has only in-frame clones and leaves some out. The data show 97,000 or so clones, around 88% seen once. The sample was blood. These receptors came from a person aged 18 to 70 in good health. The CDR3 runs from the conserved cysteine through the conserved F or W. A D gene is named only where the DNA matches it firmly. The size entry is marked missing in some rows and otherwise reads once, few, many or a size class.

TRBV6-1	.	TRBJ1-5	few	TGTGCCAGCAGTGATCTGGGAATGGCTCAGCCCCAGCATTTT	CASSDLGMAQPQHF
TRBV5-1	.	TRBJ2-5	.	TGCGCCAGCAGCTTGGCCTCTAATACGGTCGAGACCCAGTACTTC	CASSLASNTVETQYF
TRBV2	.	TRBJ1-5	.	TGTGCCAGCAGAGGGGGGAGAGGCAATCAGCCCCAGCATTTT	CASRGGRGNQPQHF
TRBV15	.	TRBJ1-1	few	TGTGCCACCAGCCTGGGCGTGAACACTGAAGCTTTCTTT	CATSLGVNTEAFF
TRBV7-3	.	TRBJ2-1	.	TGTGCCAGCGCCAACCCCGGACTACCCCACAATGAGCAGTTCTTC	CASANPGLPHNEQFF
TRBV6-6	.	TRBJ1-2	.	TGTGCCAGCAGTTACGGGGGGGGGCACTATGGCTACACCTTC	CASSYGGGHYGYTF
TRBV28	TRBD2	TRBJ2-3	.	TGTGCCAGCTTTGAGGGAGGGAACACAGATACGCAGTATTTT	CASFEGGNTDTQYF
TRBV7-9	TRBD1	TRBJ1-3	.	TGTGCCAGCAGCATTACAGGGGACTCTGGAAACACCATATATTTT	CASSITGDSGNTIYF
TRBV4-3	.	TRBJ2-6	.	TGCGCCAGCAGCCAAAGGGGGTCTGTGGCCAACGTCCTGACTTTC	CASSQRGSVANVLTF
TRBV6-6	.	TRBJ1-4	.	TGTGCCAGCGGACCGGGGCTAGGAGAAAAACTGTTTTTT	CASGPGLGEKLFF
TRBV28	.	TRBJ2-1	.	TGTGCCAGCAGTCCACCTATAACTACCAATGAGCAGTTCTTC	CASSPPITTNEQFF
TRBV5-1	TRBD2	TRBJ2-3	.	TGCGCCAGCAGCGACGGACTAGCGGGACCAGATACGCAGTATTTT	CASSDGLAGPDTQYF